Shown below are 7 T cell receptor beta chains from a single sample sequenced in a study of blood T cell repertoires in COVID-19. Repertoires were generated with immunoSEQ multiplex PCR, while TCRdb's copy carries only in-frame clones and drops some. The sample contains 140,000 to 150,000 clones, 84% of which appear only once. The material sequenced was peripheral blood. The receptors stem from a man between 60 and 70 years old with active or convalescent COVID-19.

The chain uses TRBV5-5 and TRBJ2-2; the D gene is possibly TRBD2 (6 bases). The V and J ends lost 3 bases and 2 bases respectively, with 8 bases between them. CDR1 SGHKS and CDR2 YYEKEE come from the germline V gene (reference sequence). The CDR3 totals 14 residues. Here the CDR3 reads CASSWGLNTGELFF. DNA of the CDR3: TGTGCCAGCAGCTGGGGACTTAACACCGGGGAGCTGTTTTTT.

The rearrangement joins TRBV18 to TRBJ1-3, with a weak D call TRBD1 (5 bases). This CDR3 is built from 15 residues. Trimming pared 2 bases from V and 0 bases from J, leaving 8 bases between. Looked up from germline, CDR1 is KGHSH and CDR2 is LQKENI. DNA for the CDR3: TGTGCCAGCTCACCAACAGGATACTCTGGAAACACCATATATTTT. Translation: CASSPTGYSGNTIYF.

The V and J genes are TRBV11-3 and TRBJ2-1; TRBD2 aligns across 9 bases. The junction had 8 bases not matched to a gene; V was cut back by 1 base and J by 10 bases. CDR3 length equals 15 residues. Germline loops: CDR1 SGHNT, CDR2 YENEEA. CDR3 sequence (DNA): TGTGCCAGCAGCTTAGTGTGGCGGGGGGGCTTGGAGCAGTTCTTC. This encodes CASSLVWRGGLEQFF. Combining the CDR3 with reference TRBV11-3 and TRBJ2-1 gives the whole variable domain EAGVVQSPRYKIIEKKQPVAFWCNPISGHNTLYWYLQNLGQGPELLIRYENEEAVDDSQLPKDRFSAERLKGVDSTLKIQPAELGDSAVYLCASSLVWRGGLEQFFGPGTRLTVL.

The V call is TRBV27, the J call TRBJ2-2; D is uncertain. CDR1 is MNHEY, CDR2 SMNVEV, per germline (reference sequence). The CDR3 runs 16 residues. V lost 2 bases and J 2 bases, leaving 12 bases between the germline ends. This CDR3 reads CASSLKSRVNTGELFF. The CDR3 DNA reads as TGTGCCAGCAGTTTAAAGTCTAGAGTTAACACCGGGGAGCTGTTTTTT.

J is TRBJ2-5 and V is TRBV2; D not certain. CDR3 length: 14 amino acids. Deletions cut 1 base from V and 4 bases from J, with 10 bases between. Looked up from germline, CDR1 is SNHLY and CDR2 is FYNNEI. CDR3 region: CASSEGQAGETQYF. The CDR3 DNA reads as TGTGCCAGCAGTGAAGGTCAGGCTGGAGAGACCCAGTACTTC. Variable domain in full (rest from reference TRBV2 and TRBJ2-5): EPEVTQTPSHQVTQMGQEVILRCVPISNHLYFYWYRQILGQKVEFLVSFYNNEISEKSEIFDDQFSVERPDGSNFTLKIRSTKLEDSAMYFCASSEGQAGETQYFGPGTRLLVL.

This clone was counted a few times. The V call is TRBV6-2 or TRBV6-3, the J call TRBJ1-5; 7 nucleotides align to TRBD1. Trimming removed 2 bases from V and 6 bases from J; junction bases left unmatched: 7. The CDR3 extends over 15 amino acids. Per the germline V gene, CDR1 is MNHEY and CDR2 is SVGEGT. CDR3 coding DNA: TGTGCCAGCAGTTACCGCGGGACAGTGACTCAGCCCCAGCATTTT. This sequence encodes CASSYRGTVTQPQHF.

This chain joins TRBV5-1 and TRBJ2-1, with a tentative D call TRBD1 (6 bases). This CDR3 comprises 13 residues. Deletions cut 4 bases from V and 7 bases from J, with 12 bases between. CDR1 is SGHRS and CDR2 is YFSETQ in the germline V gene. The CDR3 protein is CASSTYRENEQFF. The CDR3 region has the DNA TGCGCCAGCAGCACCTACAGGGAGAATGAGCAGTTCTTC.